This TCR beta chain is from a study of siplizumab effects on memory and regulatory T cells. CDR1 and CDR2 (germline): MNHEY, SMNVEV (reference sequence). CDR3 size: 15 residues. V was clipped by 5 bases and J by 3 bases; unmatched bases: 6. On this clone: Its antigen is unknown.

Overall study results and limits: Phenotypic classification as naive or memory proved unattainable for roughly 75-97% of proliferating CD4+ or CD8+ clones. Among mappable alloreactive CD4+ clones, the Treg-derived fraction averaged approximately 70% with siplizumab versus about 30% in controls. Naive T cells were seemingly more diverse than memory cells, and major contributions to the alloresponse seemed to be made by them.

Assays were performed on roughly 10^5 TCR templates per sample. Assay used: immunoSEQ multiplex PCR; TCRdb lists only in-frame clones, some missing. This table has tens of thousands of clones, 90% to 95% appearing once. The material sequenced was CD8+ T cells sorted from blood. The clonotype was recovered from a human donor in good health. The chain joins TRBV27 to TRBJ1-4; TRBD1 matches at 7 bases. In DNA, the CDR3 is TGTGCCAGCAGTCAGACAGGGTGGCCTAATGAAAAACTGTTTTTT. Its protein product is CASSQTGWPNEKLFF.